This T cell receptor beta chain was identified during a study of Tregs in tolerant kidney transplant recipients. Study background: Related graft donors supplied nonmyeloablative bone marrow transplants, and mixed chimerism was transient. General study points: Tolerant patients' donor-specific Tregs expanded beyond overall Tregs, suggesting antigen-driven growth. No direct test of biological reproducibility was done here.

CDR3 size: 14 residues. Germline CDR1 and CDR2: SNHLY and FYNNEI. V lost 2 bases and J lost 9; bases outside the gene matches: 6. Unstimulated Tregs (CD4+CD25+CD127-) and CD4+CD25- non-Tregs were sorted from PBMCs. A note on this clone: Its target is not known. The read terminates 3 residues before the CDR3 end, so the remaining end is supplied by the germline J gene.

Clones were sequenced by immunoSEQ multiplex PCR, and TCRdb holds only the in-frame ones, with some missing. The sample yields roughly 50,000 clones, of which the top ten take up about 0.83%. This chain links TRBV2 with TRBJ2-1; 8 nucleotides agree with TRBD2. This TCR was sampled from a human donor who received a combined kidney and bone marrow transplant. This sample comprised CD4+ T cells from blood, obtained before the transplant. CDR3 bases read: TGTGCCAGCAGTGAATTGGGACTAGTAGTTGAG. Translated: CASSELGLVVE. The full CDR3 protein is CASSELGLVVEQFF.